The 21 T cell receptor beta chains below come from one sample, sequenced in a study of cytomegalovirus exposure and HLA in healthy donors. This PCR relied on a set of 60 Vbeta primers and 13 Jbeta primers. Assay used: immunoSEQ multiplex PCR; TCRdb lists only in-frame clones, some missing. Of about 180,000 clones listed, about 83% were seen once; the top ten hold roughly 5.2%. The sample consisted of PBMCs. The origin of the receptors is a girl aged 5-17 years in good health and CMV-seropositive.

This rearrangement joins TRBV5-1 to TRBJ1-1; possible D gene TRBD1, 5 bases. Germline CDR1 reads SGHRS; CDR2 reads YFSETQ. The ends were cut back, 0 bases at V and 2 bases at J, with 11 bases in the middle. The CDR3 is 15 residues long. The CDR3 DNA sequence: TGCGCCAGCAGCTTGGGAGCGGGACCTAACACTGAAGCTTTCTTT. It specifies CASSLGAGPNTEAFF. The full variable domain, rest sourced from reference TRBV5-1 and TRBJ1-1, is KAGVTQTPRYLIKTRGQQVTLSCSPISGHRSVSWYQQTPGQGLQFLFEYFSETQRNKGNFPGRFSGRQFSNSRSEMNVSTLELGDSALYLCASSLGAGPNTEAFFGQGTRLTVV.

This chain connects TRBV6-5 to TRBJ1-2, with 7 nucleotides matching TRBD1. The CDR3 contains 13 residues. Germline CDR1 and CDR2: MNHEY and SVGAGI. V dropped 6 bases and J dropped 8; count of bases not matched to a gene: 9. CDR3 DNA: TGTGCCAGCAGGGACAGGCGGGTATTGGGCTACACCTTC. Translation gives CASRDRRVLGYTF.

This chain joins TRBV29-1 and TRBJ1-4; D gene uncertain. Between the trimmed V and J ends, which lost 7 bases and 8 bases, there was a span of 14 bases. CDR3 length: 12 amino acids. Germline CDR1 reads SQVTM; CDR2 reads ANQGSEA. This CDR3 is CSADRGGEKLFF. The CDR3 coding sequence is TGCAGCGCGGACCGGGGAGGGGAAAAACTGTTTTTT.

Of note for this clone: The sample has other DNA sequences that encode this CDR3 too. The V gene is TRBV19, the J gene TRBJ1-1; 8 bases align to TRBD1. Trimming at V came to 5 bases and at J to 0 bases, leaving 5 bases not matched to a gene. CDR1 is LNHDA, CDR2 SQIVND, per germline (reference sequence). This CDR3 comprises 15 residues. The DNA of the CDR3 is TGTGCCAGTAGTCCCCGGGACAGGCTGAACACTGAAGCTTTCTTT. It codes for CASSPRDRLNTEAFF.

This clone was recorded a few times. The rearrangement links TRBV29-1 to TRBJ1-4; the D gene is possibly TRBD1 (5 bases). Trimming took 1 base from V and 8 from J, leaving 17 bases between them. Germline CDR1 is SQVTM and CDR2 is ANQGSEA. CDR3 length equals 15 residues. Written as DNA, the CDR3 is TGCAGCGTTGAAGGGGGCCCGGGACTCGGGGAAAAACTGTTTTTT. As protein: CSVEGGPGLGEKLFF.

The rearrangement links TRBV7-8 to TRBJ2-7, with 7 bases fitting TRBD1. CDR1 and CDR2 from the germline V gene are SGHVS and FQNEAQ. The CDR3 sequence is 13 residues long. Trimming at V came to 1 base and at J to 5 bases, leaving 2 bases not matched to a gene. The CDR3: CASSLGQGDEQYF. CDR3 bases: TGTGCCAGCAGCTTAGGACAGGGAGACGAGCAGTACTTC.

The chain couples TRBV5-8 to TRBJ2-5; maybe TRBD1 (6 bases). The CDR3 consists of 16 residues. The V end lost 1 base, the J end lost 4 bases, and 17 bases lay between the germline ends. Germline CDR1 is SGHTS and CDR2 is YDEGEE. The chain's CDR3 is CASSLPRTAEGETQYF. CDR3 sequence (DNA): TGTGCCAGCAGCTTGCCTCGGACAGCCGAGGGAGAGACCCAGTACTTC.

This sequence joins TRBV5-6 and TRBJ1-1, with TRBD1 identical over 8 bases. V lost 2 bases to trimming and J lost 6 bases; unmatched junction nucleotides: 3. There are 13 residues in the CDR3. CDR1 SGHDT and CDR2 YYEEEE come from the germline V gene. DNA for the CDR3: TGTGCCAGCAGCTTTACAGGGGGGGCTGAAGCTTTCTTT. Encoded protein: CASSFTGGAEAFF.

The chain is built from TRBV6-5 and TRBJ1-3, with D possibly matching TRBD1 (5 bases). CDR1 is MNHEY and CDR2 is SVGAGI in the germline V gene. The CDR3 covers 15 residues. Trimming shortened V by 1 base and J by 9 bases, and 16 bases separated the two germline ends. The CDR3 coding sequence is TGTGCCAGCAGTTACTTTGGGGCCCCGTCAGGCACCATATATTTT. Translated, it gives CASSYFGAPSGTIYF.

Worth noting for this clone: Germline is not matched at one junction end, which may reflect a read error. This rearrangement joins TRBV7-9 to TRBJ2-1; the D gene is possibly TRBD1 (5 bases). This CDR3 is built from 12 residues. Germline values: CDR1 SEHNR, CDR2 FQNEAQ (reference sequence). The CDR3 sequence: CSSSLGQGEQFF. CDR3 sequence (DNA): TGTTCCAGCAGCTTAGGGCAGGGCGAGCAGTTCTTC.

This clone showed up just once. The chain has TRBV7-9 and TRBJ1-1; a weak D match, TRBD1 (5 bases). The ends were cut back, 2 bases at V and 4 bases at J, with 8 bases in the middle. Germline-derived CDR1 and CDR2 are SEHNR and FQNEAQ (reference sequence). The CDR3 loop spans 13 amino acids. The CDR3 is CASSLSGGTEAFF. The CDR3 nucleotides are TGTGCCAGCAGCTTATCCGGGGGCACTGAAGCTTTCTTT.

The rearrangement links TRBV4-1 to TRBJ1-4, with D perhaps TRBD1 (6 bases). V was pared by 1 base and J by 7 bases, with 13 bases between. There are 15 residues in the CDR3. Per the germline V gene, CDR1 is MGHRA and CDR2 is YSYEKL. The CDR3 DNA is TGCGCCAGCAGCCAAGTTTCACAGGGTCGTGAAAAACTGTTTTTT. This encodes CASSQVSQGREKLFF.

The CDR3: CASRPTQGNYGYTF. CDR3 bases: TGCGCCAGCCGCCCGACCCAGGGGAACTATGGCTACACCTTC. The genes are TRBV5-1 and TRBJ1-2; a possible D gene is TRBD1 (6 bases). Per the germline V gene, CDR1 is SGHRS and CDR2 is YFSETQ. This CDR3 has 14 residues. Trimming removed 7 bases at V and 2 bases at J, with 15 bases between.

CDR3 in amino acids: CASSHRTSTDTQYF. In DNA, the CDR3 is TGTGCCAGCAGTCACCGGACAAGCACAGATACGCAGTATTTT. The rearrangement joins TRBV28 to TRBJ2-3, with D possibly TRBD1 on 5 matching bases. V was pared by 5 bases and J by 0 bases, with 9 bases between. The CDR3 consists of 14 residues. The germline CDR1 and CDR2 sequences are MDHEN and SYDVKM.

This clone was counted a few times. This CDR3 is CSVHRGYNEQFF. The CDR3 nucleotides are TGCAGCGTGCACAGGGGATACAATGAGCAGTTCTTC. J is TRBJ2-1 and V is TRBV29-1; 7 bases fit TRBD1. Germline V gives CDR1 SQVTM, CDR2 ANQGSEA. The CDR3 consists of 12 residues. The junction had 3 bases not matched to a gene; V was cut back by 6 bases and J by 4 bases.

The chain's CDR3 is CAWTRGFEQPQHF. Here the CDR3 DNA reads TGTGCCTGGACTCGGGGGTTTGAGCAGCCCCAGCATTTT. V and J are TRBV30 and TRBJ1-5; the D gene is possibly TRBD1 (5 bases). The CDR3 is made up of 13 amino acids. The V gene lost 4 bases and the J gene lost 7 bases, with 14 bases spanning the gap. Per germline, CDR1 GTSNPN and CDR2 SVGIG (reference sequence).

J is TRBJ1-6 and V is TRBV5-1; the D is unclear. Germline V gene data show CDR1 as SGHRS and CDR2 as YFSETQ. The CDR3 extends over 16 amino acids. Between the trimmed V and J ends, which lost 0 bases and 4 bases, there was a span of 11 bases. The CDR3 DNA follows: TGCGCCAGCAGCTTGGTTCCGGTAGAATATAATTCACCCCTCCACTTT. Translation: CASSLVPVEYNSPLHF.

This chain links TRBV6-5 with TRBJ1-4; D is ambiguous. Per the germline V gene, CDR1 is MNHEY and CDR2 is SVGAGI. The CDR3 contains 15 residues. V lost 5 bases and J lost 0, with 10 bases in between. CDR3 amino acids: CASSTRPTTNEKLFF. The CDR3 DNA reads TGTGCCAGCAGTACCCGCCCTACAACTAATGAAAAACTGTTTTTT.

The chain employs TRBV4-1 and TRBJ2-2; tentatively, D is TRBD1 (5 bases). Germline V lookup: CDR1 MGHRA, CDR2 YSYEKL. This CDR3 region has 15 residues. V was trimmed by 2 bases and J by 2 bases, leaving 9 bases between them. The CDR3 DNA is TGCGCCAGCAGCCAAATGGGGCACAACACCGGGGAGCTGTTTTTT. Translating it yields CASSQMGHNTGELFF.

The genes are TRBV9 and TRBJ1-3; no firm D call. Germline V gives CDR1 SGDLS, CDR2 YYNGEE. CDR3 length: 14 amino acids. V was trimmed by 0 bases and J by 4 bases, leaving 8 bases between them. CDR3 DNA sequence: TGTGCCAGCAGCGTAGGCGGAGGGGGAAACACCATATATTTT. It is translated as CASSVGGGGNTIYF. The full variable domain, completed using reference TRBV9 and TRBJ1-3, is DSGVTQTPKHLITATGQRVTLRCSPRSGDLSVYWYQQSLDQGLQFLIQYYNGEERAKGNILERFSAQQFPDLHSELNLSSLELGDSALYFCASSVGGGGNTIYFGEGSWLTVV.

The chain has TRBV7-9 and TRBJ2-5; weak D call: TRBD1 (6 bases). This CDR3 has 14 amino acids. The ends were cut back, 7 bases at V and 4 bases at J, with 16 bases in the middle. Per the germline V gene, CDR1 is SEHNR and CDR2 is FQNEAQ (reference sequence). As DNA, the CDR3 is TGTGCCAGCAAAACCAGGGGCAGCGGAGAGACCCAGTACTTC. Encoded protein: CASKTRGSGETQYF. The full variable domain, rest sourced from reference TRBV7-9 and TRBJ2-5, is DTGVSQNPRHKITKRGQNVTFRCDPISEHNRLYWYRQTLGQGPEFLTYFQNEAQLEKSRLLSDRFSAERPKGSFSTLEIQRTEQGDSAMYLCASKTRGSGETQYFGPGTRLLVL.